The 20 T cell receptor beta chains below all came from one sample that was sequenced in a study of T cell responses to AZD1222 COVID-19 vaccine (dated by TCRdb to the early 2020s). Library preparation was by the immunoSEQ multiplex PCR assay. TCRdb obtained this table from immuneACCESS and retained in-frame rearrangements with V and J assigned. These tables miss some clones; where compared with another copy, unresolved V genes account for less than half of the shortfall, and the remainder is unexplained. The sample contains roughly 130,000 clones, approximately 85% of them found a single time. Around a sixth of the sample comes from the top ten. The label giving this sample's time point can be read as: baseline before first vaccination. The sample's treatment or condition, from its label and the paper: meningococcal conjugate vaccine given as trial control. This material consisted of peripheral blood, taken on day 0 of MenACWY control vaccination. The source of these receptors is an adult in good health.

V is TRBV19 and J is TRBJ2-2; perhaps TRBD1 as D (5 bases). From germline, CDR1 is LNHDA and CDR2 SQIVND (reference sequence). V dropped 2 bases and J dropped 5 bases, with 12 bases sitting between them. The CDR3 contains 15 residues. The CDR3 here is CASSIQGLGTGELFF. The CDR3 nucleotides are TGTGCCAGTAGTATACAGGGTCTGGGAACCGGGGAGCTGTTTTTT.

The chain employs TRBV6-5 and TRBJ1-1; a possible D gene is TRBD1 (5 bases). Germline CDR1 and CDR2: MNHEY and SVGAGI. The CDR3 sequence is 14 residues long. With 6 bases removed from V and 5 bases from J, the gap between germline ends came to 16 bases. The CDR3 nucleotides are TGTGCCAGCAGCCACCGGGTGTCAGGGACTGAAGCTTTCTTT. Its translation: CASSHRVSGTEAFF.

As DNA, the CDR3 is TGTGCCAGCAGCCTAGGACAGGGATTCAACTATGGCTACACCTTC. Its protein product is CASSLGQGFNYGYTF. The chain links TRBV7-2 to TRBJ1-2, with 8 bases identical to TRBD1. Germline CDR1 reads SGHTA; CDR2 reads FQGNSA. V dropped 5 bases and J dropped 2; count of bases not matched to a gene: 7. The CDR3 is 15 residues long.

The rearrangement links TRBV9 to TRBJ1-6; tentatively, D is TRBD1 (5 bases). The ends were cut back, 0 bases at V and 7 bases at J, with 8 bases in the middle. CDR3 length: 14 residues. The germline CDR1 and CDR2 sequences are SGDLS and YYNGEE. The CDR3 protein is CASSVGAGNSPLHF. Written as DNA, the CDR3 is TGTGCCAGCAGCGTAGGAGCAGGGAATTCACCCCTCCACTTT.

The rearrangement uses TRBV5-1 and TRBJ2-1; tentatively, D is TRBD2 (6 bases). V was trimmed by 1 base and J by 7 bases, leaving 12 bases between them. The CDR3 is made up of 14 amino acids. Germline-derived CDR1 and CDR2 are SGHRS and YFSETQ. The CDR3 DNA follows: TGCGCCAGCAGCTTGTTAGCGGCCAGGAATGAGCAGTTCTTC. Its translation is CASSLLAARNEQFF.

This rearrangement joins TRBV28 to TRBJ2-1, with 9 positions matching TRBD2. The CDR3 extends over 15 amino acids. CDR1 and CDR2 (germline): MDHEN, SYDVKM. V lost 2 bases to trimming and J lost 1 base; unmatched junction nucleotides: 0. The DNA for the CDR3 is TGTGCCAGCAGTTTACTAGCGGGGTCCTACAATGAGCAGTTCTTC. Translating it yields CASSLLAGSYNEQFF. The full variable domain, completed using reference TRBV28 and TRBJ2-1, is DVKVTQSSRYLVKRTGEKVFLECVQDMDHENMFWYRQDPGLGLRLIYFSYDVKMKEKGDIPEGYSVSREKKERFSLILESASTNQTSMYLCASSLLAGSYNEQFFGPGTRLTVL.

V gene TRBV5-1 combines with J gene TRBJ2-5, with TRBD1 matching 9 bases. The germline V gene has CDR1 SGHRS and CDR2 YFSETQ. V lost 4 bases, J lost 5 bases, and 3 bases stayed unmatched. The CDR3 has 13 amino acids. The CDR3 is CASSVDRGETQYF. DNA of the CDR3: TGCGCCAGCAGCGTTGACAGGGGGGAGACCCAGTACTTC.

The chain carries TRBV2 and TRBJ2-3; possibly TRBD2 for D (5 bases). CDR3 length: 16 amino acids. The V end lost 6 bases, the J end lost 0 bases, and 16 bases lay between the germline ends. CDR1 SNHLY and CDR2 FYNNEI come from the germline V gene. CDR3 bases: TGTGCCAGCAGGAGAGTAAGAGGGCCTAGCACAGATACGCAGTATTTT. Translating gives CASRRVRGPSTDTQYF.

The gene calls are TRBV5-1 and TRBJ2-7; TRBD1 agrees at 9 bases. Unmatched junction bases numbered 7, after V lost 3 bases and J lost 6 bases. The CDR3 has 14 residues. Germline CDR1 SGHRS, CDR2 YFSETQ. The CDR3, as DNA: TGCGCCAGCAGCTATTGGACAGGGGCAGCCGAGCAGTACTTC. It yields the protein CASSYWTGAAEQYF.

The J gene is TRBJ1-5, the V gene TRBV3-1 (or the pseudogene TRBV3-2), with TRBD1 as a possible D gene (5 bases). V was pared by 1 base and J by 6 bases, with 10 bases between. Per germline, CDR1 LGHDT and CDR2 YNNKEL (reference sequence). The length of the CDR3 is 14 residues. CDR3: CASSQVEGTQPQHF. In DNA, the CDR3 is TGTGCCAGCAGCCAAGTAGAGGGGACTCAGCCCCAGCATTTT.

This chain connects TRBV30 to TRBJ1-3; D uncertain. This CDR3 spans 14 amino acids. Trimming stripped 1 base from V and 4 bases from J, with 11 bases between. CDR1 is GTSNPN, CDR2 SVGIG, per germline (reference sequence). In DNA, the CDR3 is TGTGCCTGGAGTGCAGGATTGGGAGGAAACACCATATATTTT. The encoded protein is CAWSAGLGGNTIYF.

The chain recombines TRBV7-2 with TRBJ1-5; no clear D gene. The V end lost 2 bases, the J end lost 7 bases, and 15 bases lay between the germline ends. Germline CDR1 and CDR2: SGHTA and FQGNSA. The CDR3 consists of 15 residues. The CDR3 is CASSLYLGFEQPQHF. In DNA, the CDR3 is TGTGCCAGCAGCTTATACCTGGGCTTCGAGCAGCCCCAGCATTTT.

The CDR3: CASSPGTYEQYF. DNA for the CDR3: TGTGCCAGTAGTCCCGGGACCTACGAGCAGTACTTC. The chain combines TRBV19 with TRBJ2-7, with D possibly matching TRBD2 (5 bases). The germline V and J ends were trimmed by 5 bases and 2 bases, with 7 bases remaining between them. The CDR3 has 12 residues. Per the germline V gene, CDR1 is LNHDA and CDR2 is SQIVND (reference sequence). Supplemented by reference TRBV19 and TRBJ2-7, the full variable domain reads DGGITQSPKYLFRKEGQNVTLSCEQNLNHDAMYWYRQDPGQGLRLIYYSQIVNDFQKGDIAEGYSVSREKKESFPLTVTSAQKNPTAFYLCASSPGTYEQYFGPGTRLTVT.

The rearrangement joins TRBV2 to TRBJ2-3; 7 nucleotides align to TRBD2. CDR3 length: 15 residues. After removal of 4 bases from V and 1 base from J, the junction contained 5 bases not matched to a gene. Germline assignment: CDR1 SNHLY and CDR2 FYNNEI. This CDR3 is CASSAGEGRTDTQYF. CDR3 in DNA: TGTGCCAGCAGTGCGGGGGAGGGCCGCACAGATACGCAGTATTTT.

A few counts support this clone. The chain links TRBV27 to TRBJ1-2, with D hard to call. CDR3 size: 16 residues. Trimming removed 1 base at V and 8 bases at J, with 20 bases between. Germline CDR1 is MNHEY and CDR2 is SMNVEV (reference sequence). The CDR3 is CASSLFRRADESGYTF. DNA for the CDR3: TGTGCCAGCAGTTTATTTCGTCGGGCAGACGAGTCGGGCTACACCTTC.

This chain uses TRBV19 with TRBJ1-6; D uncertain. With 6 bases removed from V and 6 bases from J, the gap between germline ends came to 30 bases. The CDR3 runs to 20 residues. The V gene's germline CDR1 is LNHDA and CDR2 SQIVND (reference sequence). CDR3 sequence: CASRRHVRGGDRYFNSPLHF. DNA for the CDR3: TGTGCCAGTAGACGCCACGTCCGGGGAGGAGATCGCTATTTTAATTCACCCCTCCACTTT.

V gene TRBV6-5 combines with J gene TRBJ2-3; 7 nucleotides match TRBD2. The germline CDR1 and CDR2 sequences are MNHEY and SVGAGI. Trimming took 4 bases from V and 5 from J; bases not matched to a gene: 9. The length of the CDR3 is 15 residues. The CDR3 DNA is TGTGCCAGCAGTTCCCTTTGGGCGGGAGTAGATACGCAGTATTTT. Translating it yields CASSSLWAGVDTQYF.

V and J are TRBV18 and TRBJ2-7, with D tentatively TRBD1 (6 bases). V lost 8 bases and J 1 base, leaving 15 bases between the germline ends. CDR3 length: 14 residues. The germline V gene encodes CDR1 KGHSH and CDR2 LQKENI. CDR3 sequence (DNA): TGTGCCAGCACCCGGCCGGACAGTTCCTACGAGCAGTACTTC. Translating gives CASTRPDSSYEQYF. Together with reference TRBV18 and TRBJ2-7, the CDR3 gives the full variable domain: NAGVMQNPRHLVRRRGQEARLRCSPMKGHSHVYWYRQLPEEGLKFMVYLQKENIIDESGMPKERFSAEFPKEGPSILRIQQVVRGDSAAYFCASTRPDSSYEQYFGPGTRLTVT.

The V call is TRBV5-1, the J call TRBJ1-3; D gene ambiguous. CDR1 is SGHRS, CDR2 YFSETQ, per germline. V lost 1 base to trimming and J lost 4 bases, with 9 bases between them. The CDR3 runs 14 residues. CDR3 nucleotide sequence: TGCGCCAGCAGCTTGCCCGAGGCGGGAAACACCATATATTTT. This translates into CASSLPEAGNTIYF.

The chain has TRBV28 and TRBJ2-1, with 10 nucleotides matching TRBD2. V lost 6 bases and J lost 2; bases outside the gene matches: 7. CDR3 length equals 16 residues. Germline values: CDR1 MDHEN, CDR2 SYDVKM. This chain's CDR3 is CASRRGLAGAYNEQFF. The CDR3, as DNA: TGTGCCAGCAGAAGGGGCCTAGCGGGAGCCTACAATGAGCAGTTCTTC.